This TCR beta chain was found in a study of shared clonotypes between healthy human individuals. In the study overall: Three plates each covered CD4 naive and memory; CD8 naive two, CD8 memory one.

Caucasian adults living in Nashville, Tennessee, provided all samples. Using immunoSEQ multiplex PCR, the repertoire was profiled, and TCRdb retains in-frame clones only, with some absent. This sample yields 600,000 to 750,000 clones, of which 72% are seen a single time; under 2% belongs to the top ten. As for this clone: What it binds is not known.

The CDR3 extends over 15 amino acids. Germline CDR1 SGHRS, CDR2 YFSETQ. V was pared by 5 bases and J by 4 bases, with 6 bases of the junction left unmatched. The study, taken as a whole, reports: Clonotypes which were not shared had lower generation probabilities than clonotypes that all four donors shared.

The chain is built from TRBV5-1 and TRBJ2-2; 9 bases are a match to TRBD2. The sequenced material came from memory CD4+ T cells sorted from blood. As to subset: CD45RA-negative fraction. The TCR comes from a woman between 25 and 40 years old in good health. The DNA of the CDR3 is TGCGCCAGCAGGACTAGCGGCATACGCACCGGGGAGCTGTTTTTT. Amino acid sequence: CASRTSGIRTGELFF.